A selection of T cell receptor beta chains follows, all from one sample in a study of cytomegalovirus exposure and HLA in healthy donors. This table comes from immunoSEQ multiplex PCR, and its TCRdb copy is limited to in-frame clones, with some not included. The sample yields 130,000 or so clones, approximately 87% seen once. The sequencing input was PBMCs. All receptors come from a man aged 35-49 years in good health and CMV-seronegative. Each CDR3 is given with its conserved first and last residue. Each record gives: CDR3 length, clone size, J gene, V gene, D gene, CDR3 protein, CDR3 DNA. D genes are given only for firm matches. Not every row has a clone size; where given, it reads once, few, many or a size class.

17 NA TRBJ2-2 TRBV5-1 TRBD2 CASSPWALAGGGGELFF TGCGCCAGCAGCCCGTGGGCACTAGCGGGAGGCGGCGGGGAGCTGTTTTTT
13 few TRBJ1-2 TRBV6-1 NA CASTLRETDGYTF TGTGCCAGCACCTTGAGGGAGACGGATGGCTACACCTTC
14 NA TRBJ1-5 TRBV7-9 NA CASSLDSGGQPQHF TGTGCCAGCAGCTTAGATTCGGGGGGACAGCCCCAGCATTTT
15 NA TRBJ2-2 TRBV7-2 TRBD2 CASRPTSGSPGELFF TGTGCCAGCAGACCAACTAGCGGGAGTCCAGGGGAGCTGTTTTTT
15 NA TRBJ2-1 TRBV6-5 TRBD2 CASSYSSGAYNEQFF TGTGCCAGCAGTTACTCTAGCGGGGCATACAATGAGCAGTTCTTC
15 few TRBJ2-1 TRBV7-7 TRBD1 CASSGGQGERNEQFF TGTGCTAGCAGCGGGGGACAGGGGGAGAGGAATGAGCAGTTCTTC
13 NA TRBJ2-3 TRBV11-3 NA CASSLKATDTQYF TGTGCCAGCAGCTTGAAAGCCACAGATACGCAGTATTTT
16 NA TRBJ2-3 TRBV19 TRBD2 CASSIRAGDSTDTQYF TGTGCCAGTAGTATACGAGCGGGAGATAGCACAGATACGCAGTATTTT
14 NA TRBJ2-7 TRBV19 TRBD1 CASSPGTGGYEQYF TGTGCCAGTAGTCCAGGGACAGGGGGCTACGAGCAGTACTTC
12 NA TRBJ1-3 TRBV7-9 NA CASRLAGNTIYF TGTGCCAGCAGACTAGCGGGAAACACCATATATTTT
13 once TRBJ2-5 TRBV6-5 NA CASSSALEETQYF TGTGCCAGCAGTTCCGCATTAGAGGAGACCCAGTACTTC
14 NA TRBJ2-5 TRBV5-1 NA CASSLVWGQETQYF TGCGCCAGCAGCTTGGTTTGGGGGCAGGAGACCCAGTACTTC
20 NA TRBJ2-1 TRBV7-3 TRBD2 CASSSPEAPSGGSSYNEQFF TGTGCCAGCAGCTCCCCAGAGGCGCCGAGCGGGGGGAGCTCCTACAATGAGCAGTTCTTC
15 NA TRBJ1-2 TRBV5-8 TRBD1 CASSLGQGNFYGYTF TGTGCCAGCAGCTTAGGACAGGGGAACTTCTATGGCTACACCTTC
12 NA TRBJ2-2 TRBV7-2 NA CASSQYTGELFF TGTGCCAGCAGCCAATACACCGGGGAGCTGTTTTTT
17 NA TRBJ2-3 TRBV7-6 TRBD2 CASSLVGLAEVTDTQYF TGTGCCAGCAGCTTAGTGGGACTAGCGGAGGTCACAGATACGCAGTATTTT
14 once TRBJ1-5 TRBV7-2 NA CASSHSGGNQPQHF TGTGCCAGCAGCCATAGTGGGGGGAACCAGCCCCAGCATTTT
16 NA TRBJ1-1 TRBV18 NA CASSPGAADRNTEAFF TGTGCCAGCTCACCAGGGGCGGCGGACAGGAACACTGAAGCTTTCTTT
15 once TRBJ2-7 TRBV7-9 NA CASSSLEGQTYEQYF TGTGCCAGCAGCTCCCTTGAGGGCCAAACCTACGAGCAGTACTTC
16 NA TRBJ1-1 TRBV5-1 TRBD1 CASSLGTGGLNTEAFF TGCGCCAGCAGTTTAGGGACAGGGGGCCTGAACACTGAAGCTTTCTTT
18 NA TRBJ1-1 TRBV4-3 TRBD1 CASSRSTGGTGPNTEAFF TGCGCCAGCAGCCGTTCCACGGGCGGGACAGGGCCGAACACTGAAGCTTTCTTT
13 NA TRBJ2-1 TRBV7-2 NA CASSAPGSNEQFF TGTGCCAGCAGCGCCCCGGGGAGCAATGAGCAGTTCTTC
13 NA TRBJ2-5 TRBV5-1 TRBD1 CASRTGSQETQYF TGCGCCAGTCGGACAGGAAGTCAAGAGACCCAGTACTTC
17 NA TRBJ2-1 TRBV5-1 NA CASSPRPPGTIYNEQFF TGCGCCAGCAGCCCAAGGCCCCCCGGGACAATCTACAATGAGCAGTTCTTC
16 NA TRBJ2-7 TRBV4-3 NA CASSQDRTSRAYEQYF TGCGCCAGCAGCCAAGATCGTACTAGCCGAGCCTACGAGCAGTACTTC
17 NA TRBJ2-3 TRBV7-3 TRBD2 CASSSRAGAEGIDTQYF TGTGCCAGCAGCTCGAGAGCGGGAGCTGAAGGTATAGATACGCAGTATTTT
16 NA TRBJ1-5 TRBV28 NA CASSPLLGQFNQPQHF TGTGCCAGCAGTCCCTTACTTGGACAGTTCAATCAGCCCCAGCATTTT
15 NA TRBJ1-6 TRBV5-1 TRBD1 CASSLTGGYNSPLHF TGCGCCAGCAGCTTGACAGGGGGCTATAATTCACCCCTCCACTTT
16 NA TRBJ1-3 TRBV19 TRBD1 CASSRPGTGVGNTIYF TGTGCCAGTAGCCGTCCCGGGACAGGGGTCGGAAACACCATATATTTT
16 once TRBJ2-5 TRBV9 NA CASSVAPSGTQETQYF TGTGCCAGCAGCGTAGCTCCATCGGGAACCCAAGAGACCCAGTACTTC
13 NA TRBJ2-3 TRBV27 NA CASSYRVADTQYF TGTGCCAGCAGTTACCGGGTCGCAGATACGCAGTATTTT
14 NA TRBJ2-3 TRBV29-1 TRBD1 CSVGGTGGPDTQYF TGCAGCGTTGGTGGGACAGGGGGCCCAGATACGCAGTATTTT
15 NA TRBJ1-5 TRBV19 NA CASSTQGGATQPQHF TGTGCCAGTAGTACTCAGGGAGGGGCAACTCAGCCCCAGCATTTT
16 NA TRBJ2-7 TRBV7-2 NA CASSHRAGRSSYEQYF TGTGCCAGCAGCCACCGAGCGGGCCGCAGCTCCTACGAGCAGTACTTC
14 NA TRBJ2-1 TRBV7-2 NA CASSSRRGYNEQFF TGTGCCAGCAGCTCGCGCCGGGGTTACAATGAGCAGTTCTTC
12 few TRBJ1-2 TRBV9 TRBD1 CASSVAGGGYTF TGTGCCAGCAGCGTCGCAGGGGGAGGCTACACCTTC
12 NA TRBJ2-7 TRBV19 NA CASSPRGGEQYF TGTGCCAGTAGTCCTAGGGGGGGCGAGCAGTACTTC
17 once TRBJ2-1 TRBV7-2 TRBD2 CASSFNPGTSVQLEQFF TGTGCCAGCAGTTTTAACCCCGGGACTAGCGTTCAACTTGAGCAGTTCTTC
14 NA TRBJ2-4 TRBV28 NA CASSLRQELNIQYF TGTGCCAGCAGTTTGCGACAGGAGCTAAACATTCAGTACTTC
17 once TRBJ2-3 TRBV4-1 TRBD2 CASSRRGLAGAADTQYF TGCGCCAGCAGCCGAAGAGGGCTGGCGGGAGCAGCAGATACGCAGTATTTT
16 NA TRBJ1-5 TRBV27 NA CASSRAELGRNQPQHF TGTGCCAGCAGCCGGGCGGAGTTGGGGCGCAATCAGCCCCAGCATTTT
16 NA TRBJ1-5 TRBV10-3 NA CAISESGAYSNQPQHF TGTGCCATCAGTGAGTCGGGGGCGTATAGCAATCAGCCCCAGCATTTT